A selection of T cell receptor beta chains follows, all from one sample in a study of cytomegalovirus exposure and HLA in healthy donors. Sequenced by immunoSEQ multiplex PCR; TCRdb stores in-frame clones only, minus some. The sample has 90,000 to 150,000 clones, 74% seen once. Sequencing was carried out using PBMCs. The source is a human donor in good health. Both conserved end residues are part of each CDR3. The D gene is left open where the match is weak. Clone sizes are given selectively: once, few, many, or a class where the clone is expanded.

V	size	D	J	DNA	CDR3
TRBV7-2	.	.	TRBJ2-3	TGTGCCAGCAGCCCGGGCACAGATACGCAGTATTTT	CASSPGTDTQYF
TRBV29-1	.	.	TRBJ2-7	TGCAGCGTTCGTGGGGCGAGTGAGCAGTACTTC	CSVRGASEQYF
TRBV2	few	.	TRBJ2-2	TGTGCCAGCAGTGAAGAGGTAGCTGCCGGGGAGCTGTTTTTT	CASSEEVAAGELFF
TRBV4-1	.	TRBD1	TRBJ2-7	TGCGCCAGCAGCAAAGGGACCGGACAGGGAATATACGAGCAGTACTTC	CASSKGTGQGIYEQYF
TRBV29-1	.	TRBD1	TRBJ2-5	TGCAGCGTGGAAGGGGGCAGAGAAGAGACCCAGTACTTC	CSVEGGREETQYF
TRBV19	once	.	TRBJ1-4	TGTGCCAGTAGTACCTCAGGGTATGAAAAACTGTTTTTT	CASSTSGYEKLFF
TRBV29-1	.	.	TRBJ2-2	TGCAGCGTCTCCTATCACACCGGGGAGCTGTTTTTT	CSVSYHTGELFF
TRBV11-2	.	.	TRBJ2-5	TGTGCCAGCAGCTCGCCAGGGAGGAGAGAGACCCAGTACTTC	CASSSPGRRETQYF
TRBV5-4	.	.	TRBJ2-5	TGTGCCAGCAGCTTGGGACAGGACGCTGTAGAGACCCAGTACTTC	CASSLGQDAVETQYF
TRBV7-8	few	.	TRBJ1-3	TGTGCCAGCAGCCACCCTCGACACCTACCCTCTGGAAACACCATATATTTT	CASSHPRHLPSGNTIYF
TRBV27	.	TRBD1	TRBJ2-1	TGTGCCAGCCCTCGAGACAGGGTGGACAATGAGCAGTTCTTC	CASPRDRVDNEQFF
TRBV4-1	.	TRBD2	TRBJ2-2	TGCGCCAGCAGCCTGACCCCGGGACTAGGAGGGGAGCTGTTTTTT	CASSLTPGLGGELFF
TRBV2	.	TRBD2	TRBJ2-5	TGTGCCAGCAGCGGACTAGCGCGTCAAGAGACCCAGTACTTC	CASSGLARQETQYF
TRBV4-1	.	TRBD1	TRBJ2-3	TGCGCCAGCAGCCGCTCCCGGGACAGCTTAACAGATACGCAGTATTTT	CASSRSRDSLTDTQYF
TRBV6-5	.	.	TRBJ1-3	TGTGCCAGCTCGGAGAACTCTGGAAACACCATATATTTT	CASSENSGNTIYF
TRBV7-2	once	.	TRBJ1-1	TGTGCCAGCACCCCCTCCCTGGGGGCCTTGAACACTGAAGCTTTCTTT	CASTPSLGALNTEAFF
TRBV29-1	.	TRBD1	TRBJ2-7	TGCAGCTTCATAATAGGGGGCTCGGGTGAGCAGTACTTC	CSFIIGGSGEQYF
TRBV5-8	.	.	TRBJ1-6	TGTGCCAGCAGCTTTGGTAGTTCACCCCTCCACTTT	CASSFGSSPLHF
TRBV7-8	.	TRBD2	TRBJ2-1	TGTGCCAGCAGTTCGAGCGGGGGGCCTGTCAATGAGCAGTTCTTC	CASSSSGGPVNEQFF
TRBV4-3	.	TRBD1	TRBJ1-6	TGCGCCAGCAGCCAGATCGGACAGGGCGTCGGTTCACCCCTCCACTTT	CASSQIGQGVGSPLHF
TRBV29-1	.	TRBD1	TRBJ2-6	TGCAGCGCGTATCCCGGAACAGGGGGCTCTGGGGCCAACGTCCTGACTTTC	CSAYPGTGGSGANVLTF
TRBV5-5	.	.	TRBJ2-7	TGTGCCAGCAGCTTGACGGGGTACGAGCAGTACTTC	CASSLTGYEQYF
TRBV7-9	.	TRBD2	TRBJ2-5	TGTGCCAGCAGCACGACTAGCGGGGACGTACCGAGGCAAGAGACCCAGTACTTC	CASSTTSGDVPRQETQYF
TRBV29-1	.	TRBD1	TRBJ1-2	TGCAGCGTTGGACAGGGCAACTATGGCTACACCTTC	CSVGQGNYGYTF
TRBV7-6	few	TRBD2	TRBJ2-7	TGTGCCAGCAGCTACGGGACTAGCGGAACCGAGCAGTACTTC	CASSYGTSGTEQYF
TRBV19	few	.	TRBJ2-5	TGTGCCAGTAGTATGGGTCGGGGTCACTGGGAGACCCAGTACTTC	CASSMGRGHWETQYF
TRBV13	once	TRBD1	TRBJ2-2	TGTGCCAGCAGCCCGACAGGGACCGGGGAGCTGTTTTTT	CASSPTGTGELFF
TRBV5-6	few	.	TRBJ1-5	TGTGCCAGCAGCTGGGGAGAGGCCCGAGGTCAGCCCCAGCATTTT	CASSWGEARGQPQHF
TRBV2	.	.	TRBJ1-1	TGTGCCAGCAGTGTCCCATCGGGAATGAACACTGAAGCTTTCTTT	CASSVPSGMNTEAFF
TRBV5-6	.	TRBD2	TRBJ2-2	TGTGCCAGCAGCTTGATGGGACTAGCGGGGGGCAACACCGGGGAGCTGTTTTTT	CASSLMGLAGGNTGELFF
TRBV18	few	.	TRBJ2-7	TGTGCCAGCTCACCACCGTACGCAGGGACCTACGAGCAGTACTTC	CASSPPYAGTYEQYF
TRBV7-2	few	TRBD2	TRBJ2-5	TGTGCCAGCAGGTCCCGCGGGGGGGCCGGAGAGACCCAGTACTTC	CASRSRGGAGETQYF
TRBV6-1	.	TRBD2	TRBJ2-5	TGTGCCAGCACTCCACTAGCGGGAGGGGAGACCCAGTACTTC	CASTPLAGGETQYF
TRBV4-1	.	.	TRBJ1-2	TGCGCCAGCGGCCAAGAACCCGGACACCCCTATGGCTACACCTTC	CASGQEPGHPYGYTF
TRBV27	once	TRBD1	TRBJ2-2	TGTGCCAGCAGACCACCGACAGGGGATTTAGGGGAGCTGTTTTTT	CASRPPTGDLGELFF
TRBV11-2	.	TRBD2	TRBJ2-7	TGTGCCAGCATGGGAACTAGCGGGAGGGCATCCTACGAGCAGTACTTC	CASMGTSGRASYEQYF
TRBV4-2	.	TRBD1	TRBJ2-7	TGTGCCAGCAGCCAAGATCAATCGCTGGACAGGGACTACGAGCAGTACTTC	CASSQDQSLDRDYEQYF
TRBV6-1	.	.	TRBJ2-5	TGTGCCAGCAGTGAAATACTGCAAGAGACCCAGTACTTC	CASSEILQETQYF
TRBV7-2	once	TRBD2	TRBJ2-5	TGTGCCAGCCTAAAGGGCGGACTAGCGGAAGAGACCCAGTACTTC	CASLKGGLAEETQYF
TRBV5-6	once	.	TRBJ2-3	TGTGCCAGCAGCTGGTTGGGGACTCCCTCAAACACAGATACGCAGTATTTT	CASSWLGTPSNTDTQYF
TRBV30	few	.	TRBJ1-2	TGTGCCTGGAGTAACCCACCGGGGGGAGGCTACACCTTC	CAWSNPPGGGYTF
TRBV29-1	few	.	TRBJ2-7	TGCAGCGTACGAGTAGCGGTCGCCTACGAGCAGTACTTC	CSVRVAVAYEQYF
TRBV5-1	.	TRBD2	TRBJ2-3	TGCGCCAGCGGACCGGGACTAGCGGGAGTGGATACGCAGTATTTT	CASGPGLAGVDTQYF
TRBV12-5	.	.	TRBJ2-2	TGTGCTAGTGGGCCCGGGGGGCCGAACACCGGGGAGCTGTTTTTT	CASGPGGPNTGELFF
TRBV29-1	.	TRBD2	TRBJ2-7	TGCAGCGCTACGCGGGGGGCCGACGAGCAGTACTTC	CSATRGADEQYF
TRBV29-1	.	.	TRBJ1-4	TGCAGCGTTTACCTGGACAGTTTTAATGAAAAACTGTTTTTT	CSVYLDSFNEKLFF